A selection of T cell receptor beta chains follows, all from one sample in a study of early T cells in non-severe SARS-CoV-2 infection. TCRdb called the 5' RACE reads again in MiXCR, with one record for every CDR3 protein. There are about 27,000 distinct CDR3 sequences in the sample; 4.5% to 5.5% occur only once, and 3% to 5% lies in the top ten. The sample taken for sequencing was whole blood. The origin of the receptors is an adult who was a healthcare worker with PCR-confirmed SARS-CoV-2 infection or an uninfected control (not recorded which). The CDR3 runs from the conserved cysteine through the conserved F or W.

>TRBJ2-3|TRBV6-2/TRBV6-3
CASSATRGADTQYF
>TRBJ2-3|TRBV27
CASSSTAGVRADTQYF
>TRBJ2-7|TRBV4-2
CASSQVEGAPYEQYF
>TRBJ1-1|TRBV6-5
CASSSPGRRGTEAFF
>TRBJ2-2|TRBV5-1
CASSLGLSRSWNTGELFF
>TRBJ1-1|TRBV29-1
CSATGQGEAFF
>TRBJ1-3|TRBV20-1
CSATGVSGNTIYF
>TRBJ1-6|TRBV12-3/TRBV12-4
CASSPTGGESPLHF
>TRBJ1-4|TRBV2
CASSEDGPNEKLFF
>TRBJ2-5|TRBV5-1
CASSFGTGVEETQYF
>TRBJ1-2|TRBV29-1
CSVGKGGSEDYGYTF
>TRBJ2-3|TRBV6-2/TRBV6-3
CASSNLRLDTSTDTQYF
>TRBJ2-7|TRBV5-1
CASSYDRSYEQYF
>TRBJ2-5|TRBV7-2
CASSGTGETQYF
>TRBJ1-6|TRBV2
CASRSSYLGSPLHF
>TRBJ2-3|TRBV29-1
CSVLTGKGDTQYF
>TRBJ2-1|TRBV30
CAWRWGFYNEQFF
>TRBJ1-5|TRBV27
CASSHSGTLTNQPQHF
>TRBJ2-1|TRBV6-5
CASGRQGALYNEQFF
>TRBJ2-4|TRBV12-5
CASGSSPTVRNIQYF
>TRBJ2-3|TRBV27
CASSFSPPSGAADTQYF
>TRBJ2-1|TRBV2
CASSLKDRGPLRF
>TRBJ2-4|TRBV3-1
CASSQDFQGALAKNIQYF
>TRBJ1-1|TRBV7-8
CASSPQMNTEAFF
>TRBJ1-1|TRBV12-3/TRBV12-4
CASSWTENTEAFF
>TRBJ1-3|TRBV6-5
CASSYSTSHSGNTIYF
>TRBJ2-1|TRBV20-1
CSAEAGGHNEQFF
>TRBJ2-3|TRBV2
CANILAASTDTQYF
>TRBJ2-3|TRBV15
CATSRDATGSPWTQYF
>TRBJ1-2|TRBV19
CASSIDTYYGYTF
>TRBJ2-5|TRBV20-1
CSASQGGGQETQYF
>TRBJ1-2|TRBV7-2
CASSPRLRTYGYTF
>TRBJ2-7|TRBV29-1
CSVTPGLSYEQYF
>TRBJ2-6|TRBV5-4
CASSYGQGGYGANVLTF
>TRBJ2-3|TRBV5-1
CASSLKDTDTQYF
>TRBJ2-1|TRBV12-3/TRBV12-4
CASSSGAGISQFF
>TRBJ2-2|TRBV5-4
CASSPGGQAGTTGELFF